Presented here are 19 T cell receptor beta chains from one specimen sequenced in a study of a mutant IDH1 vaccine in newly diagnosed glioma. For these receptors, no antigen is known. The time point is: week 5, during vaccination. Doses of 300 ug of mutant IDH1 20-mer peptide were given with topical imiquimod. Sequencing used immunoSEQ multiplex PCR; TCRdb keeps in-frame clones, though not all of them. Of roughly 25,000 clones in the sample, about 77% were seen once. The starting material was PBMCs, obtained from a glioma patient whose treatment included an IDH1 peptide vaccine. These receptors were collected from a man in his forties with glioma.

This clone was counted between two and nine times. The gene calls are TRBV6-5 and TRBJ1-2, with D maybe TRBD1 (6 bases). V shed 5 bases and J shed 7 bases, with 8 bases lying between them. There are 11 residues in the CDR3. Looked up from germline, CDR1 is MNHEY and CDR2 is SVGAGI. This CDR3 reads CASSQGIGYTF. CDR3 bases: TGTGCCAGCAGTCAGGGGATTGGCTACACCTTC.

J is TRBJ2-7 and V is TRBV19; 9 nucleotides line up with TRBD2. Germline V gives CDR1 LNHDA, CDR2 SQIVND (reference sequence). The CDR3 sequence is 13 residues long. J lost 6 bases, V lost 4 bases, and 4 bases had no gene match. The CDR3 loop is CASSSGRASEQYF. DNA of the CDR3: TGTGCCAGTAGTAGCGGGAGGGCGAGCGAGCAGTACTTC. The full variable domain, with the rest looked up from reference TRBV19 and TRBJ2-7, is DGGITQSPKYLFRKEGQNVTLSCEQNLNHDAMYWYRQDPGQGLRLIYYSQIVNDFQKGDIAEGYSVSREKKESFPLTVTSAQKNPTAFYLCASSSGRASEQYFGPGTRLTVT.

This chain links TRBV27 with TRBJ1-1; possible D gene TRBD1, 6 bases. V gave up 3 bases and J gave up 0 bases, with 11 bases separating them. Looked up from germline, CDR1 is MNHEY and CDR2 is SMNVEV (reference sequence). CDR3 size: 15 residues. The CDR3: CASSFGGGLNTEAFF. Here the CDR3 DNA reads TGTGCCAGCAGTTTTGGGGGGGGGCTGAACACTGAAGCTTTCTTT.

The chain combines TRBV7-8 with TRBJ1-3, with 7 bases aligning to TRBD1. The V and J ends lost 5 bases and 2 bases, in that order; junction bases with no gene match: 9. Germline V gene lookup returns CDR1 SGHVS and CDR2 FQNEAQ. CDR3 length: 16 residues. The CDR3 region has the DNA TGTGCCAGCAGCCCTCAGACAGGGACAGCTGGAAACACCATATATTTT. The encoded protein is CASSPQTGTAGNTIYF.

The chain employs TRBV6-6 and TRBJ1-1; D is unresolved. The germline V and J ends were trimmed by 5 bases and 1 base, with 11 bases remaining between them. There are 14 residues in the CDR3. CDR1 and CDR2 from the germline V gene are MNHNY and SVGAGI (reference sequence). The CDR3 here is CASSADIWNTEAFF. CDR3 coding DNA: TGTGCCAGCAGTGCCGATATCTGGAACACTGAAGCTTTCTTT.

The J gene is TRBJ2-7, the V gene TRBV19, with 9 bases lining up with TRBD2. Germline CDR1 LNHDA, CDR2 SQIVND (reference sequence). The V and J ends lost 3 bases and 1 base, in that order; junction bases with no gene match: 4. The CDR3 runs to 15 residues. The CDR3 sequence is CASSIGLAQSYEQYF. The CDR3 DNA is TGTGCCAGTAGTATCGGACTAGCGCAATCCTACGAGCAGTACTTC.

The chain is built from TRBV18 and TRBJ2-5; D not resolved. This CDR3 has 11 residues. Germline V CDR1 and CDR2: KGHSH, LQKENI. The V and J ends lost 5 bases and 2 bases respectively, with 3 bases between them. The CDR3 region has the DNA TGTGCCAGCTCAGCACAAGAGACCCAGTACTTC. It specifies CASSAQETQYF.

CDR3 nucleotides: TGTGCCAGTAGTAAGAGGACAGGGGGCTTCGATGAGCAGTTCTTC. Amino acids: CASSKRTGGFDEQFF. The chain combines TRBV19 with TRBJ2-1, with 11 bases lining up with TRBD1. This CDR3 has 15 amino acids. The germline CDR1 and CDR2 sequences are LNHDA and SQIVND (reference sequence). V was pared by 4 bases and J by 8 bases, with 7 bases of the junction left unmatched.

The chain joins TRBV4-1 to TRBJ1-2, with 7 bases fitting TRBD1. CDR3 length: 16 residues. Germline V gives CDR1 MGHRA, CDR2 YSYEKL. Trimming at V came to 0 bases and at J to 4 bases, leaving 8 bases not matched to a gene. The CDR3 sequence is CASSQDFGRDSYGYTF. Here the CDR3 DNA reads TGCGCCAGCAGCCAAGATTTTGGCCGGGACAGCTATGGCTACACCTTC.

This chain links TRBV27 with TRBJ1-2; the D gene is possibly TRBD1 (5 bases). The CDR3 extends over 16 amino acids. V lost 4 bases, J lost 7 bases, and 22 bases lay in between. Germline V CDR1 and CDR2: MNHEY, SMNVEV (reference sequence). CDR3 residues: CASSSILQDQGLGYTF. CDR3 bases: TGTGCCAGCAGTTCTATCCTCCAGGACCAGGGTCTTGGCTACACCTTC.

The chain combines TRBV27 with TRBJ1-1; no clear D. The germline V gene encodes CDR1 MNHEY and CDR2 SMNVEV (reference sequence). This CDR3 is built from 15 residues. Trimming removed 1 base at V and 0 bases at J, with 9 bases between. CDR3 nucleotide sequence: TGTGCCAGCAGTTTATATCTCGGTTTGAACACTGAAGCTTTCTTT. Protein sequence: CASSLYLGLNTEAFF.

This clone was counted a few times. This chain joins TRBV19 and TRBJ1-1, with D possibly being TRBD1 (5 bases). The CDR3 spans 14 residues. Trimming stripped 6 bases from V and 0 bases from J, with 11 bases between. Germline V gives CDR1 LNHDA, CDR2 SQIVND (reference sequence). Written as DNA, the CDR3 is TGTGCCAGTAGGGCGGGGCGGATGAACACTGAAGCTTTCTTT. Protein: CASRAGRMNTEAFF.

This chain links TRBV2 with TRBJ1-2; possibly TRBD1 for D (6 bases). Germline V CDR1 and CDR2: SNHLY, FYNNEI. Trimming left V 3 bases short and J 1 base short, with 12 bases between. CDR3 length: 15 amino acids. CDR3: CASSDRRGYNYGYTF. In nucleotides, the CDR3 is TGTGCCAGCAGTGACAGGAGGGGGTATAACTATGGCTACACCTTC.

V is TRBV6-1 and J is TRBJ2-3; possible D gene TRBD2, 6 bases. V gave up 4 bases and J gave up 8 bases, with 10 bases separating them. The CDR3 length is 12 residues. The germline V gene encodes CDR1 MNHNS and CDR2 SASEGT. The chain's CDR3 is CASSGRGITQYF. For the CDR3, the DNA is TGTGCCAGCAGTGGGCGGGGTATTACGCAGTATTTT.

The chain carries TRBV13 and TRBJ2-5; 12 positions agree with TRBD2. Trimming took 4 bases from V and 5 from J; bases not matched to a gene: 8. CDR1 PRHDT and CDR2 FYEKMQ come from the germline V gene (reference sequence). The CDR3 runs 16 residues. The CDR3 DNA follows: TGTGCCAGCAGCTCATATGGACTAGCGGGACGGGAGACCCAGTACTTC. Encoded protein: CASSSYGLAGRETQYF.

By frequency in the sample, this clone is medium-sized. This sequence joins TRBV29-1 and TRBJ2-1, with 7 positions matching TRBD2. This CDR3 comprises 11 residues. With V trimmed by 8 bases and J by 5 bases, 3 bases remained unmatched. Germline V gene lookup returns CDR1 SQVTM and CDR2 ANQGSEA. The CDR3 DNA sequence: TGCAGCCCGACTAGCCACAATGAGCAGTTCTTC. Its protein is CSPTSHNEQFF.

The chain employs TRBV7-8 and TRBJ2-1; D possibly matches TRBD1 or TRBD2 (6 bases each). Trimming took off 1 base at V and 1 base at J, with 11 bases between the two ends. The germline V gene encodes CDR1 SGHVS and CDR2 FQNEAQ. CDR3 length: 16 residues. CDR3 sequence: CASSLVLGGSYNEQFF. CDR3 nucleotides: TGTGCCAGCAGCTTAGTGCTAGGGGGGTCCTACAATGAGCAGTTCTTC.

The rearrangement links TRBV2 to TRBJ1-1; no definite D call. From germline, CDR1 is SNHLY and CDR2 FYNNEI. This CDR3 region has 13 residues. V was cut by 7 bases and J by 1 base, with 10 bases left in between. The CDR3 DNA follows: TGTGCCAGCATTGTCTCAGAGAACACTGAAGCTTTCTTT. Encoded protein: CASIVSENTEAFF.

This clone came up a few times. The chain has TRBV7-2 and TRBJ2-7, with 10 bases matching TRBD1. V shed 3 bases, J shed 2 bases, and the junction held 4 bases outside the gene matches. Germline V gene data show CDR1 as SGHTA and CDR2 as FQGNSA. The CDR3 runs to 15 residues. CDR3 sequence: CASSLAGTGAYEQYF. CDR3 in DNA: TGTGCCAGCAGCTTGGCAGGGACAGGGGCCTACGAGCAGTACTTC.